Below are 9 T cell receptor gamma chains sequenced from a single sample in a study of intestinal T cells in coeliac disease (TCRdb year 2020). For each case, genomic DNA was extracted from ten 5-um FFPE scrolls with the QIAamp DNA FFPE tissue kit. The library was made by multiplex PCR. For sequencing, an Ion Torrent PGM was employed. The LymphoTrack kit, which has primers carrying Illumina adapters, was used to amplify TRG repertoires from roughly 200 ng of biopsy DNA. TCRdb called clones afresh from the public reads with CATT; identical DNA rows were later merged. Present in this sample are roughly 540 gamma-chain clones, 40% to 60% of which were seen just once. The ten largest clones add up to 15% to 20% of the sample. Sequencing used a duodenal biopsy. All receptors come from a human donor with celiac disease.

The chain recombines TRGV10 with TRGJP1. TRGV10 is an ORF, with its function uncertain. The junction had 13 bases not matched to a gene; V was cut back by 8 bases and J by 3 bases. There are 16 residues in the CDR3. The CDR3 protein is CAAWTPWRATGWFKIF. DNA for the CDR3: TGTGCTGCGTGGACTCCGTGGAGGGCCACTGGTTGGTTCAAGATATTT.

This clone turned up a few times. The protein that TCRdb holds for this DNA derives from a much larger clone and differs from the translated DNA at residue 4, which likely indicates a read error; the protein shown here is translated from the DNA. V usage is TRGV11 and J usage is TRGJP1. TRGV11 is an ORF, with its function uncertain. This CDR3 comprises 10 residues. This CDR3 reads CTCLRWFKIF. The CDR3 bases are TGTACCTGTCTCCGTTGGTTCAAGATATTT.

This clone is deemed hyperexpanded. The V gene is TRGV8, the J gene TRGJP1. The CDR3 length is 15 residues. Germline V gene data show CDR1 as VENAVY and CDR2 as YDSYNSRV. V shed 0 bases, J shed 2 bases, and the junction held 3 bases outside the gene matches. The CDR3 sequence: CATWDRRTTGWFKIF. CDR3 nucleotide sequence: TGTGCCACCTGGGATAGGCGGACCACTGGTTGGTTCAAGATATTT.

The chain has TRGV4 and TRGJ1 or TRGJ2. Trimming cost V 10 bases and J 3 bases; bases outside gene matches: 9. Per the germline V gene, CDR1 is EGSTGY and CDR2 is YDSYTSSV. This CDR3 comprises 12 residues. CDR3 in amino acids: CATGDSYYKKLF. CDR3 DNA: TGTGCCACTGGGGACTCTTATTATAAGAAACTCTTT.

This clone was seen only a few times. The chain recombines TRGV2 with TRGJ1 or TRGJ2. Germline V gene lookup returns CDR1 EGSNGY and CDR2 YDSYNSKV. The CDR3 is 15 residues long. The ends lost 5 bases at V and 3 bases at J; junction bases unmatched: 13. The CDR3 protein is CATWGRAGAYYKKLF. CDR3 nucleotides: TGTGCCACCTGGGGACGGGCAGGGGCTTATTATAAGAAACTCTTT.

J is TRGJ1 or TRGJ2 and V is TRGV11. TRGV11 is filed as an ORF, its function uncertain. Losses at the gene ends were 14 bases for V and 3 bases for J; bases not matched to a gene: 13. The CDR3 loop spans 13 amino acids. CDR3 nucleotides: TGTGCCTTGCTGGACCCTTTTTATTATAAGAAACTCTTT. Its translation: CALLDPFYYKKLF.

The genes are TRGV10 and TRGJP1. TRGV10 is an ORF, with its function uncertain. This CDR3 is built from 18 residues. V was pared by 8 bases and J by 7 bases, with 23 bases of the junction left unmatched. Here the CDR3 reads CAAWDYRRLIYHGWFKIF. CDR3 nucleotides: TGTGCTGCGTGGGATTATAGGCGTTTAATATACCATGGTTGGTTCAAGATATTT.

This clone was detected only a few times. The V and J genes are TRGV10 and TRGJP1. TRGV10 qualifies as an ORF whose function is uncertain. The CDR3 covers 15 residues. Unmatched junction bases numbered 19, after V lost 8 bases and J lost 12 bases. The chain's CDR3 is CAAWDYWGVSGFKIF. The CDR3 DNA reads TGTGCTGCGTGGGATTATTGGGGAGTCTCGGGGTTCAAGATATTT.

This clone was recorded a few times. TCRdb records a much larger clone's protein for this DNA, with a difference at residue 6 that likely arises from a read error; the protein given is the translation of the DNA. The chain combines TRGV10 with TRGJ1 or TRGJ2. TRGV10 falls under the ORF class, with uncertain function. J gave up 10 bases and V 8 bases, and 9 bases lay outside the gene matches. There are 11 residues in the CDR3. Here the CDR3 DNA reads TGTGCTGCGTGGGACGCCCGAAAGAAACTCTTT. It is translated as CAAWDARKKLF.